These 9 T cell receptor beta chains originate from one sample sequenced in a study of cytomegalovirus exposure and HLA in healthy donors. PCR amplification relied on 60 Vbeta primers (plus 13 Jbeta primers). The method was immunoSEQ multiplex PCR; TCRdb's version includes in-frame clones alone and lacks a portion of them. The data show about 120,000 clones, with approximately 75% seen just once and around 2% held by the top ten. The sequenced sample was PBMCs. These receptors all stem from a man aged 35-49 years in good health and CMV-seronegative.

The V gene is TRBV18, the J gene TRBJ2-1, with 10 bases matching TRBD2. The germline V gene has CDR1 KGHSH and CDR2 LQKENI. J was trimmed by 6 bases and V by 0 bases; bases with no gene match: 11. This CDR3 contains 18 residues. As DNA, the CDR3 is TGTGCCAGCTCACCACCGGGGACTAGCGCTCGAGTTTTCAATGAGCAGTTCTTC. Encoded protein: CASSPPGTSARVFNEQFF.

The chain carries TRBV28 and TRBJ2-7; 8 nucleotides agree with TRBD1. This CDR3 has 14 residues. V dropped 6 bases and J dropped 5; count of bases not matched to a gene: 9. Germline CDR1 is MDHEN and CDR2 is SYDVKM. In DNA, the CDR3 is TGTGCCAGCAGGAACCAGGGACAGGCGGACGAGCAGTACTTC. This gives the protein CASRNQGQADEQYF. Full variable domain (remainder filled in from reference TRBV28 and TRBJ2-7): DVKVTQSSRYLVKRTGEKVFLECVQDMDHENMFWYRQDPGLGLRLIYFSYDVKMKEKGDIPEGYSVSREKKERFSLILESASTNQTSMYLCASRNQGQADEQYFGPGTRLTVT.

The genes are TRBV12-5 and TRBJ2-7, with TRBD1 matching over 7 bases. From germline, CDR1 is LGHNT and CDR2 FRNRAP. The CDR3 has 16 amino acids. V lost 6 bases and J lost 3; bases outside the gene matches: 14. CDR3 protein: CASGCFPPTGSYEQYF. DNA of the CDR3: TGTGCTAGTGGCTGTTTCCCTCCGACAGGGAGCTACGAGCAGTACTTC.

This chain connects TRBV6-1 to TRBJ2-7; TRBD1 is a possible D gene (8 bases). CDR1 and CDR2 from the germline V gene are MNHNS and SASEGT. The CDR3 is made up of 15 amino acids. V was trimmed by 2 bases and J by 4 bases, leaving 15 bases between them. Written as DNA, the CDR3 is TGTGCCAGCAGTGAACTAGGACAGGGAGGGTACGAGCAGTACTTC. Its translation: CASSELGQGGYEQYF.

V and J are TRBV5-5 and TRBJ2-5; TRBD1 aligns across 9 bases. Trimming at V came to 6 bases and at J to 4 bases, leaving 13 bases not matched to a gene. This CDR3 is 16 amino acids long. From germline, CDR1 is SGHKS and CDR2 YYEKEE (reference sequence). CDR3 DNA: TGTGCCAGCACCCCTCGGACAGGGGAAATGTCAGAGACCCAGTACTTC. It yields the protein CASTPRTGEMSETQYF.

CDR3 amino acids: CASDSAGNTIYF. The CDR3 DNA sequence: TGTGCCAGCGACTCAGCTGGAAACACCATATATTTT. The genes are TRBV6-6 and TRBJ1-3; D not resolved. The V end was cut by 8 bases, the J end by 2 bases, with 7 bases between. Germline V CDR1 and CDR2: MNHNY, SVGAGI (reference sequence). The CDR3 is made up of 12 amino acids.

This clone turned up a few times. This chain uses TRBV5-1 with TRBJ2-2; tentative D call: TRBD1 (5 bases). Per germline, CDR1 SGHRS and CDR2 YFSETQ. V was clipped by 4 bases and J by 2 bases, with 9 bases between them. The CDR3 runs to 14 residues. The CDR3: CASSPQGNTGELFF. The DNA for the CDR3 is TGCGCCAGCAGCCCGCAGGGAAACACCGGGGAGCTGTTTTTT.

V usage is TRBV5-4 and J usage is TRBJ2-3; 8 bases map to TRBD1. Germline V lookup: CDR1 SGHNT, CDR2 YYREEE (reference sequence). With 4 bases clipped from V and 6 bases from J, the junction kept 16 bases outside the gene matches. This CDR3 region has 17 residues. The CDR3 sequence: CASSVGNRGNLVDTQYF. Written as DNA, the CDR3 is TGTGCCAGCAGCGTTGGCAACAGGGGGAACCTCGTGGATACGCAGTATTTT.

DNA for the CDR3: TGTGCCAGCAGTTACGGGGGGGGCTGGAGTTACACTGAAGCTTTCTTT. Translation: CASSYGGGWSYTEAFF. This chain links TRBV6-5 with TRBJ1-1; possible D gene TRBD1, 6 bases. The CDR3 is made up of 16 amino acids. V was cut by 2 bases and J by 3 bases, with 16 bases left in between. In germline, CDR1 is MNHEY, CDR2 SVGAGI.